What follows are 22 T cell receptor beta chains derived from one specimen sequenced in a study of molecular identifiers for immune sequencing clone quantification. TCRdb fed the PCR reads into MiXCR, producing one record per CDR3 protein. The repertoire holds 45,000 to 55,000 distinct CDR3 sequences, with roughly 38% as singletons. The specimen was naive CD8+ T cells from blood, with Jurkat cell RNA spiked in. The sample's subset: FACS-sorted CD8+CD4-CCR7+CD45RA+ naive T cells. The source of these receptors is a human donor in good health. Some libraries in this study had Jurkat cell RNA spiked in.

This clonotype was detected once. This may be a read error, as it is one base from a much larger clone. The chain combines TRBV28 with TRBJ1-5; D gene uncertain. CDR3 length: 12 residues. Germline assignment: CDR1 MDHEN and CDR2 SYDVKM. The CDR3 DNA sequence: TGTGCCACCGGACGGCTGAATCATCCCCAGCATTTT. This gives the protein CATGRLNHPQHF.

V is TRBV5-1 and J is TRBJ2-3, with 7 bases identical to TRBD1. With V trimmed by 4 bases and J by 4 bases, 9 bases remained unmatched. This CDR3 comprises 15 residues. Germline V gene lookup returns CDR1 SGHRS and CDR2 YFSETQ. CDR3 region: CASSRRGLGADTQYF. The CDR3 bases are TGCGCCAGCAGCAGAAGGGGGCTGGGTGCAGATACGCAGTATTTT.

The rearrangement joins TRBV3-1 to TRBJ2-2, with D unclear. V was shortened by 6 bases and J by 7 bases, with 9 bases between the two germline ends. CDR3 length: 12 amino acids. The germline gives CDR1 LGHDT, CDR2 YNNKEL (reference sequence). The CDR3: CASREGLGELFF. In DNA, the CDR3 is TGTGCCAGCAGGGAAGGGCTCGGGGAGCTGTTTTTT.

Comment on this clonotype: A read error is possible here, since a much larger clone lies one base away. The chain carries TRBV7-8 and TRBJ2-3; 11 bases match TRBD2. This CDR3 region has 19 residues. The V and J ends lost 1 base and 2 bases, in that order; junction bases with no gene match: 11. Germline CDR1 is SGHVS and CDR2 is FQNEAQ. The CDR3 protein is CASSLVPGLAVNPTDTQYF. The CDR3 DNA sequence: TGTGCCAGCAGCTTAGTCCCGGGACTAGCGGTAAACCCCACAGATACGCAGTATTTT.

In this sample, this clonotype turned up a few times. The gene calls are TRBV24-1 and TRBJ2-1; 11 positions agree with TRBD2. The germline V gene encodes CDR1 KGHDR and CDR2 SFDVKD. The CDR3 is made up of 16 amino acids. Trimming at V came to 4 bases and at J to 4 bases, leaving 5 bases not matched to a gene. CDR3 sequence reads: CATSDPTSGTYNEQFF. The CDR3 DNA reads TGTGCCACCAGTGACCCGACTAGCGGGACTTACAATGAGCAGTTCTTC.

This clonotype occurred a few times. A much larger clone lies a single base off, so this may be a read error. The CDR3 bases are TGTGCCAGCAGTTTCCCCGACTATTCAAGACCGCAAGAGACCCAGTACTTC. Translation gives CASSFPDYSRPQETQYF. This sequence joins TRBV28 and TRBJ2-5; D is possibly TRBD2 (5 bases). CDR1 MDHEN and CDR2 SYDVKM come from the germline V gene. This CDR3 contains 17 residues. Trimming removed 3 bases from V and 2 bases from J, with 19 bases in between.

Ten or more counts support this clonotype. The chain has TRBV28 and TRBJ1-1; 7 positions match TRBD1. The ends lost 4 bases at V and 2 bases at J; junction bases unmatched: 13. Germline V gives CDR1 MDHEN, CDR2 SYDVKM. This CDR3 has 17 amino acids. CDR3 amino acids: CASSSQTDRHVNTEAFF. For the CDR3, the DNA is TGTGCCAGCAGTTCTCAAACGGACAGGCACGTAAACACTGAAGCTTTCTTT.

Points on this clonotype: One junction end does not reproduce the germline sequence, and a read error may be involved. The chain joins TRBV6-6 to TRBJ2-2, with a weak D call TRBD1 (6 bases). Germline CDR1 and CDR2: MNHNY and SVGAGI (reference sequence). This CDR3 spans 15 amino acids. The CDR3 coding sequence is TGTGCCAGCAGTTACAGGGACATGAACACCGGGGAGCTGATATTT. This sequence encodes CASSYRDMNTGELIF.

The chain uses TRBV12-3 or TRBV12-4 and TRBJ2-2; 8 positions match TRBD2. The CDR3 extends over 15 amino acids. V was pared by 1 base and J by 5 bases, with 3 bases of the junction left unmatched. CDR3 residues: CASSLGAGVTGELFF. For the CDR3, the DNA is TGTGCCAGCAGTTTAGGAGCGGGAGTTACCGGGGAGCTGTTTTTT.

The genes are TRBV7-3 and TRBJ2-3, with 8 bases identical to TRBD2. The CDR3 is 15 amino acids. The J segment lost 2 bases and the V segment lost 2 bases, leaving 3 bases of the junction unmatched. CDR1 and CDR2 from the germline V gene are SGHTA and FQGTGA. The CDR3 coding sequence is TGTGCCAGCAGCTTAGCGGGAGGCCCCACAGATACGCAGTATTTT. This translates into CASSLAGGPTDTQYF.

The V call is TRBV14, the J call TRBJ1-1; D is unresolved. With 4 bases removed from V and 1 base from J, the gap between germline ends came to 4 bases. Germline loops: CDR1 SGHDN, CDR2 FVKESK. The CDR3 spans 12 residues. CDR3 coding DNA: TGTGCCAGCAGCCCGGAGAACACTGAAGCTTTCTTT. Translating it yields CASSPENTEAFF. Complete variable domain (other parts from reference TRBV14 and TRBJ1-1): EAGVTQFPSHSVIEKGQTVTLRCDPISGHDNLYWYRRVMGKEIKFLLHFVKESKQDESGMPNNRFLAERTGGTYSTLKVQPAELEDSGVYFCASSPENTEAFFGQGTRLTVV.

The sample holds a few counts of this clonotype. The chain's CDR3 is CASSQWGQGNLEQYF. As DNA, the CDR3 is TGTGCCAGCAGCCAATGGGGACAGGGTAATCTGGAGCAGTACTTC. V gene TRBV4-2 combines with J gene TRBJ2-7, with 9 bases that match TRBD1. The germline CDR1 and CDR2 sequences are LGHNA and YNFKEQ. V was pared by 2 bases and J by 7 bases, with 9 bases of the junction left unmatched. This CDR3 spans 15 amino acids.

About this clonotype: This CDR3 is missing its conserved last phenylalanine or tryptophan, likely due to a read error. The rearrangement uses TRBV29-1 and TRBJ1-2; 7 bases are shared with TRBD1. The CDR3 sequence is 11 residues long. Germline V gene sequence: CDR1 SQVTM, CDR2 ANQGSEA. CDR3 coding DNA: TGCTGCGTTGACAGGGACTATGGCTACACCCTC. Encoded protein: CCVDRDYGYTL.

At least ten counts were recorded for this clonotype. The J gene is TRBJ2-3, the V gene TRBV7-2; D remains ambiguous. CDR1 SGHTA and CDR2 FQGNSA come from the germline V gene. Trimming took 2 bases from V and 4 from J, leaving 10 bases between them. This CDR3 is 14 amino acids long. The CDR3 region has the DNA TGTGCCAGCAGCTTATTCCTTCACGCAGATACGCAGTATTTT. Protein: CASSLFLHADTQYF.

Worth noting for this clonotype: A much larger clone is a single base away; this may be a read error. The CDR3 loop is CASSPSPGQAKNIQYF. In nucleotides, the CDR3 is TGTGCCAGCAGTCCGAGCCCCGGCCAGGCCAAAAACATTCAGTACTTC. The chain combines TRBV28 with TRBJ2-4, with D hard to call. From germline, CDR1 is MDHEN and CDR2 SYDVKM. CDR3 length: 16 residues. V lost 5 bases to trimming and J lost 1 base, with 15 bases between them.

This clonotype was counted a few times. V and J are TRBV15 and TRBJ2-2, with 7 bases matching TRBD1. The junction had 2 bases not matched to a gene; V was cut back by 0 bases and J by 10 bases. The CDR3 is 13 residues long. From germline, CDR1 is LNHNV and CDR2 YYDKDF (reference sequence). CDR3 protein: CATSRERGQELFF. The DNA of the CDR3 is TGTGCCACCAGCAGAGAAAGGGGGCAGGAGCTGTTTTTT.

This clonotype was seen more than once but under ten times. The chain carries TRBV28 and TRBJ2-7, with D perhaps TRBD1 or TRBD2 (5 bases each). V was trimmed by 5 bases and J by 0 bases, leaving 14 bases between them. The CDR3 is 15 residues long. The V gene's germline CDR1 is MDHEN and CDR2 SYDVKM. The DNA of the CDR3 is TGTGCCAGCAGTCGCACCGGGACGGCCTCCTACGAGCAGTACTTC. It yields the protein CASSRTGTASYEQYF.

The chain joins TRBV7-8 to TRBJ2-5; a weak D match, TRBD2 (6 bases). Germline V gene sequence: CDR1 SGHVS, CDR2 FQNEAQ. The CDR3 spans 13 residues. The V and J ends lost 5 bases and 4 bases respectively, with 11 bases between them. CDR3 sequence (DNA): TGTGCCAGCAGCGGGACGGGAGTAGAGACCCAGTACTTC. The encoded protein is CASSGTGVETQYF.

In its sample, this clonotype was seen many times. This sequence joins TRBV7-2 and TRBJ2-1; maybe TRBD1 (6 bases). Trimming pared 0 bases from V and 8 bases from J, leaving 11 bases between. Germline CDR1 SGHTA, CDR2 FQGNSA. The CDR3 sequence is 14 residues long. In DNA, the CDR3 is TGTGCCAGCAGCTTAGCCCCCAGGGGCGATGAGCAGTTCTTC. Amino acid sequence: CASSLAPRGDEQFF.

This clonotype was counted a single time. The gene calls are TRBV4-2 and TRBJ2-3; 7 bases map to TRBD2. V lost 4 bases and J lost 2; bases outside the gene matches: 9. The length of the CDR3 is 16 residues. CDR1 is LGHNA and CDR2 is YNFKEQ in the germline V gene. CDR3 sequence: CASSLTGGSSTDTQYF. CDR3 coding DNA: TGTGCCAGCAGCCTTACTGGCGGGAGCTCCACAGATACGCAGTATTTT.

This clonotype was picked up many times. The chain recombines TRBV29-1 with TRBJ2-1, with D unclear. The CDR3 has 10 amino acids. Trimming took off 6 bases at V and 9 bases at J, with 9 bases between the two ends. Germline V gene sequence: CDR1 SQVTM, CDR2 ANQGSEA. CDR3 in DNA: TGCAGCGTCGCGTCCCCTGAGCAGTTCTTC. Translation gives CSVASPEQFF.

This clonotype was seen at least ten times. The chain recombines TRBV27 with TRBJ2-1; D gene uncertain. The CDR3 totals 13 residues. Trimming pared 5 bases from V and 7 bases from J, leaving 12 bases between. The germline gives CDR1 MNHEY, CDR2 SMNVEV (reference sequence). CDR3 DNA: TGTGCCAGCAGTCCTCGAGCCCTAAATGAGCAGTTCTTC. Its translation is CASSPRALNEQFF.